This T cell receptor (beta chain) appears in the sequencing data of a study of graft-versus-host responses after intestinal transplantation. Study as a whole: Recipients got multivisceral, liver-intestinal, or isolated intestinal transplants. Anti-thymocyte globulin induction was given to all recipients, followed by tacrolimus and steroids for around three years.

This CDR3 comprises 12 residues. Germline CDR1 is SGHVS and CDR2 is FNYEAQ. With 2 bases removed from V and 6 bases from J, the gap between germline ends came to 8 bases. Notes on this clone: The antigen remains undetermined.

The method was immunoSEQ multiplex PCR; TCRdb's version includes in-frame clones alone and lacks a portion of them. The sample lists tens of thousands of clones; roughly 92% were seen once. The study, taken as a whole, reports: GvH clones appeared in recipient marrow, some first in ileum or blood.

Sequenced material: unstimulated CD8+ T cells sorted from spleen or lymph node cells, taken before transplant. The chain couples TRBV7-6 to TRBJ2-7, with D perhaps TRBD1 (6 bases). The TCR comes from a human donor who was the organ donor for an intestinal transplant. CDR3 protein: CASSLLGGEQYF. The CDR3 DNA reads TGTGCCAGCAGCTTATTAGGGGGCGAGCAGTACTTC.